The 30 T cell receptor beta chains below were found in one sample sequenced in a study of technical replicates of blood from a few donors (dated by TCRdb to the late 2010s). Library preparation was by the immunoSEQ multiplex PCR assay. In TCRdb, the immuneACCESS table is reduced to in-frame sequences with V and J assigned. These tables do not hold every clone; where another copy was compared, an unresolved V gene accounts for under half, and the others remain unexplained. Present in this sample are just under 60,000 clones, 91% of which were seen just once. The ten largest clones take up about 3.9% of the sample. Sequencing was done on a sample of PBMCs. The receptors come from a human donor in good health. Some clones in this sample may be carry-over from other donors' samples.

The chain recombines TRBV4-1 with TRBJ2-2; weak D call: TRBD2 (5 bases). The CDR3 extends over 16 amino acids. Germline V gives CDR1 MGHRA, CDR2 YSYEKL. With 3 bases removed from V and 6 bases from J, the gap between germline ends came to 17 bases. The CDR3 spells CASSHVLGELSGELFF. The CDR3 DNA follows: TGCGCCAGCAGCCACGTGCTCGGGGAGCTGTCCGGGGAGCTGTTTTTT.

The V and J genes are TRBV29-1 and TRBJ1-1; D might be TRBD1 (6 bases). Trimming stripped 3 bases from V and 4 bases from J, with 12 bases between. CDR3 size: 13 residues. Per the germline V gene, CDR1 is SQVTM and CDR2 is ANQGSEA. This CDR3 reads CSVDGAGATEAFF. In DNA, the CDR3 is TGCAGCGTTGACGGCGCAGGGGCCACTGAAGCTTTCTTT. The complete variable domain, with remaining parts taken from reference TRBV29-1 and TRBJ1-1, reads SAVISQKPSRDICQRGTSLTIQCQVDSQVTMMFWYRQQPGQSLTLIATANQGSEATYESGFVIDKFPISRPNLTFSTLTVSNMSPEDSSIYLCSVDGAGATEAFFGQGTRLTVV.

The J gene is TRBJ2-6, the V gene TRBV30; D is ambiguous. V lost 3 bases to trimming and J lost 4 bases, with 10 bases between them. The V gene's germline CDR1 is GTSNPN and CDR2 SVGIG (reference sequence). The CDR3 runs to 14 residues. This CDR3 reads CAWSRLRGANVLTF. CDR3 in DNA: TGTGCCTGGAGCCGGTTACGGGGGGCCAACGTCCTGACTTTC.

The rearrangement links TRBV12-5 to TRBJ2-7; TRBD2 matches at 7 bases. The length of the CDR3 is 15 residues. Germline V gene lookup returns CDR1 LGHNT and CDR2 FRNRAP. With 1 base clipped from V and 4 bases from J, the junction kept 7 bases outside the gene matches. CDR3 loop: CASGLDAGALYEQYF. CDR3 in DNA: TGTGCTAGTGGTTTGGACGCGGGAGCCCTGTACGAGCAGTACTTC. Drawing the rest from reference TRBV12-5 and TRBJ2-7, the complete variable domain is DARVTQTPRHKVTEMGQEVTMRCQPILGHNTVFWYRQTMMQGLELLAYFRNRAPLDDSGMPKDRFSAEMPDATLATLKIQPSEPRDSAVYFCASGLDAGALYEQYFGPGTRLTVT.

The gene calls are TRBV6-5 and TRBJ2-7, with 11 bases fitting TRBD2. With V trimmed by 6 bases and J by 3 bases, 4 bases remained unmatched. CDR3 length: 14 residues. Per the germline V gene, CDR1 is MNHEY and CDR2 is SVGAGI. The CDR3 loop reads CASRPGLAVYEQYF. The DNA of the CDR3 is TGTGCCAGCAGGCCGGGACTAGCGGTCTACGAGCAGTACTTC.

This rearrangement joins TRBV5-4 to TRBJ1-1, with D possibly matching TRBD1 (5 bases). The length of the CDR3 is 14 residues. V lost 1 base and J 3 bases, leaving 10 bases between the germline ends. Germline V gives CDR1 SGHNT, CDR2 YYREEE (reference sequence). The DNA of the CDR3 is TGTGCCAGCAGCTTGAATATAGGGGACACTGAAGCTTTCTTT. It translates to CASSLNIGDTEAFF. The full variable domain, with the rest looked up from reference TRBV5-4 and TRBJ1-1, is ETGVTQSPTHLIKTRGQQVTLRCSSQSGHNTVSWYQQALGQGPQFIFQYYREEENGRGNFPPRFSGLQFPNYSSELNVNALELDDSALYLCASSLNIGDTEAFFGQGTRLTVV.

The gene calls are TRBV4-3 and TRBJ2-7; D unclear. CDR3 size: 17 residues. The V gene lost 0 bases and the J gene lost 6 bases, with 21 bases spanning the gap. Germline CDR1 and CDR2: LGHNA and YSLEER. CDR3 protein: CASSQDQALRPPPEQYF. The CDR3 DNA reads TGCGCCAGCAGCCAAGATCAGGCCCTCCGACCCCCTCCCGAGCAGTACTTC.

The chain combines TRBV7-3 with TRBJ2-1; the D gene is possibly TRBD2 (6 bases). The CDR3 consists of 15 residues. V dropped 4 bases and J dropped 1 base, with 11 bases sitting between them. CDR1 is SGHTA, CDR2 FQGTGA, per germline. The CDR3 DNA is TGTGCCAGCAGCTCAAGACTAGTGTCCTACAATGAGCAGTTCTTC. Its translation: CASSSRLVSYNEQFF.

The chain is built from TRBV5-1 and TRBJ1-2; D ambiguous. Germline CDR1 and CDR2: SGHRS and YFSETQ. With 4 bases removed from V and 6 bases from J, the gap between germline ends came to 10 bases. This CDR3 has 12 residues. CDR3 nucleotide sequence: TGCGCCAGCAGCCCGGTCTTCGATGGCTACACCTTC. Amino acid sequence: CASSPVFDGYTF.

The rearrangement uses TRBV4-1 and TRBJ2-1; TRBD2 agrees at 7 bases. The germline V gene has CDR1 MGHRA and CDR2 YSYEKL. The CDR3 contains 15 residues. V trimming: 1 base; J trimming: 9 bases; junction bases outside the gene matches: 9. The CDR3 reads CASSQVAVAGAEQFF. The DNA for the CDR3 is TGCGCCAGCAGCCAAGTGGCGGTTGCGGGAGCTGAGCAGTTCTTC.

The chain employs TRBV4-3 and TRBJ1-3; 9 bases line up with TRBD1. J lost 4 bases, V lost 3 bases, and 4 bases had no gene match. The V gene's germline CDR1 is LGHNA and CDR2 YSLEER. This CDR3 comprises 15 residues. The CDR3 DNA is TGCGCCAGCAGCCAGAGGACAGGGGTCGGAAACACCATATATTTT. This encodes CASSQRTGVGNTIYF.

The chain links TRBV4-3 to TRBJ2-1, with D possibly matching TRBD2 (6 bases). V was shortened by 0 bases and J by 4 bases, with 13 bases between the two germline ends. The length of the CDR3 is 16 residues. Germline V gives CDR1 LGHNA, CDR2 YSLEER. In DNA, the CDR3 is TGCGCCAGCAGCCAAGATTCCAGCGGGTTATACAATGAGCAGTTCTTC. This encodes CASSQDSSGLYNEQFF.

The J gene is TRBJ1-1, the V gene TRBV7-9; 8 nucleotides line up with TRBD1. V gave up 10 bases and J gave up 3 bases; unmatched junction bases: 1. Germline V CDR1 and CDR2: SEHNR, FQNEAQ (reference sequence). The CDR3 sequence is 11 residues long. CDR3 DNA: TGTGCCACAGGGGGCTACACTGAAGCTTTCTTT. Translated: CATGGYTEAFF.

CDR3 residues: CASSLTGPNYGYTF. CDR3 in DNA: TGTGCCAGCAGCCTGACAGGTCCCAACTATGGCTACACCTTC. V and J are TRBV5-4 and TRBJ1-2; D is perhaps TRBD1 (6 bases). Germline CDR1 SGHNT, CDR2 YYREEE (reference sequence). The CDR3 loop spans 14 amino acids. Trimming cost V 4 bases and J 2 bases, with 12 bases left between them.

The V and J genes are TRBV29-1 and TRBJ1-2; D perhaps matches TRBD1 (5 bases). Trimming stripped 0 bases from V and 4 bases from J, with 15 bases between. The CDR3 length is 15 residues. Germline values: CDR1 SQVTM, CDR2 ANQGSEA. CDR3 DNA: TGCAGCGTTGAAGATGGGAGGGGACGGGGCTATGGCTACACCTTC. As protein: CSVEDGRGRGYGYTF.

The genes are TRBV11-2 and TRBJ2-5; D gene uncertain. Trimming cost V 2 bases and J 4 bases, with 8 bases left between them. CDR3 length equals 13 residues. Germline CDR1 reads SGHAT; CDR2 reads FQNNGV. The CDR3: CASSLRHLETQYF. The CDR3 bases are TGTGCCAGCAGCTTAAGACACCTAGAGACCCAGTACTTC.

This chain uses TRBV5-4 with TRBJ2-7; maybe TRBD2 (6 bases). Germline lookup yields CDR1 SGHNT and CDR2 YYREEE (reference sequence). The CDR3 length is 16 residues. V was shortened by 4 bases and J by 3 bases, with 20 bases between the two germline ends. The CDR3 is CASSPRGRGSFYEQYF. The CDR3 DNA follows: TGTGCCAGCAGCCCCCGGGGACGGGGGAGCTTCTACGAGCAGTACTTC. The full variable domain, completed using reference TRBV5-4 and TRBJ2-7, is ETGVTQSPTHLIKTRGQQVTLRCSSQSGHNTVSWYQQALGQGPQFIFQYYREEENGRGNFPPRFSGLQFPNYSSELNVNALELDDSALYLCASSPRGRGSFYEQYFGPGTRLTVT.

The chain uses TRBV19 and TRBJ2-7; 7 bases are a match to TRBD2. The CDR3 has 15 amino acids. V lost 5 bases, J lost 4 bases, and 11 bases stayed unmatched. In germline, CDR1 is LNHDA, CDR2 SQIVND (reference sequence). CDR3 residues: CASSSRWDYGYEQYF. CDR3 coding DNA: TGTGCCAGTAGTTCTCGCTGGGACTATGGATACGAGCAGTACTTC.

The chain couples TRBV15 to TRBJ1-1; the match to TRBD1 covers 7 bases. Trimming at V came to 1 base and at J to 0 bases, leaving 2 bases not matched to a gene. CDR3 size: 15 residues. Germline CDR1 LNHNV, CDR2 YYDKDF (reference sequence). CDR3 in amino acids: CATSRATGLNTEAFF. The DNA of the CDR3 is TGTGCCACCAGCAGAGCGACAGGGCTGAACACTGAAGCTTTCTTT.

This chain uses TRBV7-2 with TRBJ1-1; 10 bases match TRBD1. The germline gives CDR1 SGHTA, CDR2 FQGNSA. J was trimmed by 14 bases and V by 6 bases; bases with no gene match: 12. The CDR3 is made up of 13 amino acids. CDR3 amino acids: CASSTDRGAQQFF. The CDR3 DNA follows: TGTGCCAGCAGTACGGACAGGGGGGCCCAGCAGTTCTTT.

The V call is TRBV2, the J call TRBJ2-5, with 9 bases that match TRBD1. This CDR3 is 14 amino acids long. V shed 6 bases, J shed 5 bases, and the junction held 7 bases outside the gene matches. The V gene's germline CDR1 is SNHLY and CDR2 FYNNEI. The CDR3 nucleotides read TGTGCCAGCAGCCCCGGGACAGGGACGGAGACCCAGTACTTC. Encoded protein: CASSPGTGTETQYF.

The CDR3 sequence: CASSLVGTGTGVSGGYTF. CDR3 coding DNA: TGTGCCAGCAGCTTGGTGGGTACCGGGACAGGGGTTAGCGGAGGCTACACCTTC. The rearrangement uses TRBV5-6 and TRBJ1-2; 10 bases align to TRBD1. The CDR3 runs to 18 residues. Germline-derived CDR1 and CDR2 are SGHDT and YYEEEE. V shed 0 bases, J shed 8 bases, and the junction held 16 bases outside the gene matches. The full variable domain, rest sourced from reference TRBV5-6 and TRBJ1-2, is DAGVTQSPTHLIKTRGQQVTLRCSPKSGHDTVSWYQQALGQGPQFIFQYYEEEERQRGNFPDRFSGHQFPNYSSELNVNALLLGDSALYLCASSLVGTGTGVSGGYTFGSGTRLTVV.

J is TRBJ1-1 and V is TRBV14; D gene unclear. V gave up 4 bases and J gave up 1 base, with 19 bases separating them. The CDR3 spans 17 residues. Per the germline V gene, CDR1 is SGHDN and CDR2 is FVKESK. The CDR3 protein is CASSLNTEGLGNTEAFF. Here the CDR3 DNA reads TGTGCCAGCAGCCTCAATACGGAGGGTTTGGGGAACACTGAAGCTTTCTTT.

DNA of the CDR3: TGTGCCAGCAGCTTAGGGTTGAGATCCGCCCGTGGCACTGAAGCTTTCTTT. Its protein product is CASSLGLRSARGTEAFF. V and J are TRBV7-8 and TRBJ1-1, with unresolved D. Germline V gene sequence: CDR1 SGHVS, CDR2 FQNEAQ. This CDR3 is 17 amino acids long. Deletions cut 1 base from V and 4 bases from J, with 19 bases between.

V is TRBV13 and J is TRBJ2-3; D possibly corresponds to TRBD2 (7 bases). V was shortened by 2 bases and J by 3 bases, with 15 bases between the two germline ends. This CDR3 is built from 16 residues. Germline lookup yields CDR1 PRHDT and CDR2 FYEKMQ (reference sequence). The CDR3 sequence: CASSLLEGGRTDTQYF. CDR3 coding DNA: TGTGCCAGCAGCTTATTGGAGGGGGGGCGAACAGATACGCAGTATTTT.

The chain has TRBV19 and TRBJ2-1; D is possibly TRBD2 (5 bases). The CDR3 totals 16 residues. The V gene's germline CDR1 is LNHDA and CDR2 SQIVND (reference sequence). Trimming removed 4 bases at V and 3 bases at J, with 16 bases between. Written as DNA, the CDR3 is TGTGCCAGTAGTACGACCAGCGGCGGCCGCTACAATGAGCAGTTCTTC. Protein: CASSTTSGGRYNEQFF.

In its sample, this clone was seen many times. The chain's CDR3 is CASSAGGLAGVPRSYEQYF. DNA for the CDR3: TGTGCCAGCAGCGCCGGGGGACTAGCGGGAGTCCCTCGGTCCTACGAGCAGTACTTC. This rearrangement joins TRBV9 to TRBJ2-7; 14 bases agree with TRBD2. The trim removed 3 bases at V and 1 base at J, leaving 12 bases unmatched. Germline CDR1 reads SGDLS; CDR2 reads YYNGEE. This CDR3 region has 19 residues.

The chain has TRBV5-4 and TRBJ2-5, with a possible D match to TRBD1 (5 bases). The length of the CDR3 is 13 residues. CDR1 is SGHNT and CDR2 is YYREEE in the germline V gene (reference sequence). V gave up 0 bases and J gave up 2 bases, with 5 bases separating them. The chain's CDR3 is CASSLGQQETQYF. The CDR3 nucleotides are TGTGCCAGCAGCTTGGGACAGCAAGAGACCCAGTACTTC.

The chain uses TRBV4-1 and TRBJ1-2; D is unclear. The CDR3 extends over 15 amino acids. Per the germline V gene, CDR1 is MGHRA and CDR2 is YSYEKL. Trimming took off 5 bases at V and 4 bases at J, with 17 bases between the two ends. The CDR3 nucleotides read TGCGCCAGCAGCTCACCTCAAGGGAGCCGCTATGGCTACACCTTC. Translation gives CASSSPQGSRYGYTF.

This clone was detected only once. The CDR3 protein is CASSQDQTDLYGYTF. CDR3 DNA: TGCGCCAGCAGCCAAGATCAAACAGACCTCTATGGCTACACCTTC. The J gene is TRBJ1-2, the V gene TRBV4-1, with unresolved D. Germline lookup yields CDR1 MGHRA and CDR2 YSYEKL. V was clipped by 0 bases and J by 4 bases, with 12 bases between them. The CDR3 consists of 15 residues.